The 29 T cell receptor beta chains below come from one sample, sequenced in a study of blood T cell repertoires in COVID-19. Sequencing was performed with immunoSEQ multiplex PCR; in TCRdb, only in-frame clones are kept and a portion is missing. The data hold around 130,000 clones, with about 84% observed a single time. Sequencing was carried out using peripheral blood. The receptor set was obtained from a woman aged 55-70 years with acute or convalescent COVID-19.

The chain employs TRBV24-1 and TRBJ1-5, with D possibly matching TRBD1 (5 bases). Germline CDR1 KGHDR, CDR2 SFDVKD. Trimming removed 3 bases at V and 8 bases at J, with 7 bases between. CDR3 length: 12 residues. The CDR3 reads CATSDGTEPQHF. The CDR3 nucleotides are TGTGCCACCAGTGATGGGACTGAGCCCCAGCATTTT.

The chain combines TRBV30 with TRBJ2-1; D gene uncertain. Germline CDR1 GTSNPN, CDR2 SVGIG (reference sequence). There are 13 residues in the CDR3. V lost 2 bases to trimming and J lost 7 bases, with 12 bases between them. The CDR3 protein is CAWSYGPTNEQFF. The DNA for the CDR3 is TGTGCCTGGAGTTATGGGCCTACGAATGAGCAGTTCTTC.

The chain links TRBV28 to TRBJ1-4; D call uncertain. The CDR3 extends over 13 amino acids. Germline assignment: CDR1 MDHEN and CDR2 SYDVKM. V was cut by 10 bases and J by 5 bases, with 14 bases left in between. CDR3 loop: CATNSMRNEKLFF. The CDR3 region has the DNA TGTGCCACCAACTCGATGCGGAATGAAAAACTGTTTTTT.

CDR3 protein: CASGSGTGGETQYF. The DNA for the CDR3 is TGCGCCAGCGGTTCCGGGACAGGGGGAGAGACCCAGTACTTC. V and J are TRBV5-1 and TRBJ2-5; 11 bases are a match to TRBD1. This CDR3 comprises 14 residues. Trimming cost V 7 bases and J 4 bases; bases outside gene matches: 6. In germline, CDR1 is SGHRS, CDR2 YFSETQ.

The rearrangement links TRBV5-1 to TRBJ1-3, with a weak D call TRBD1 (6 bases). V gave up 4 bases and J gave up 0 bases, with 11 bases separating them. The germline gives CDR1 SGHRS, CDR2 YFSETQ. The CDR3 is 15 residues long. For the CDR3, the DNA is TGCGCCAGCAGCGTGGACAGCCACTCTGGAAACACCATATATTTT. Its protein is CASSVDSHSGNTIYF. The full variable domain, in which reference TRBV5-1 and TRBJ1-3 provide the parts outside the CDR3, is KAGVTQTPRYLIKTRGQQVTLSCSPISGHRSVSWYQQTPGQGLQFLFEYFSETQRNKGNFPGRFSGRQFSNSRSEMNVSTLELGDSALYLCASSVDSHSGNTIYFGEGSWLTVV.

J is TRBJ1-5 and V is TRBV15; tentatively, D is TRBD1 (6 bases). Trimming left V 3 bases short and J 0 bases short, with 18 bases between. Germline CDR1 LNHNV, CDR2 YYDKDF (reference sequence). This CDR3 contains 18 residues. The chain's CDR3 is CATSRTGIRPYSNQPQHF. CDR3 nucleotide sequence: TGTGCCACCAGCAGGACAGGCATCAGGCCTTATAGCAATCAGCCCCAGCATTTT.

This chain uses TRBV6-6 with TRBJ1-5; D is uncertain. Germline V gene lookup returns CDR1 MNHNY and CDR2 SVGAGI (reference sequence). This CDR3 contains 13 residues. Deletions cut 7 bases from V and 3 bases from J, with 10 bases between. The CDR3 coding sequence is TGTGCCAGCACCCCGGGGAACAATCAGCCCCAGCATTTT. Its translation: CASTPGNNQPQHF.

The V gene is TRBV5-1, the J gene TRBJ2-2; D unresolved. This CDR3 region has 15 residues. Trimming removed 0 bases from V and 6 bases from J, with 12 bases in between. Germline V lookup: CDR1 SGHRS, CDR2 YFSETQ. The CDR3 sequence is CASSLALVRPGELFF. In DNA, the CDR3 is TGCGCCAGCAGCTTGGCCCTCGTGCGGCCCGGGGAGCTGTTTTTT.

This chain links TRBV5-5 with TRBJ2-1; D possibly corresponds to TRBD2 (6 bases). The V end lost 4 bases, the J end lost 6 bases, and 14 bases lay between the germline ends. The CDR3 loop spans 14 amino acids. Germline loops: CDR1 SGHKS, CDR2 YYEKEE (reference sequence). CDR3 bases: TGTGCCAGCAGCGTTATTGGAGGGGCCAATGAGCAGTTCTTC. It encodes CASSVIGGANEQFF.

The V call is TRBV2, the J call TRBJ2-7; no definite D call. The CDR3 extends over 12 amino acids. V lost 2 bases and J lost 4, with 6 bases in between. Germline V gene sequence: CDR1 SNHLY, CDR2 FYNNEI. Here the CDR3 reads CASSELAYEQYV. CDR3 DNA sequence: TGTGCCAGCAGTGAATTGGCTTACGAGCAGTACGTC.

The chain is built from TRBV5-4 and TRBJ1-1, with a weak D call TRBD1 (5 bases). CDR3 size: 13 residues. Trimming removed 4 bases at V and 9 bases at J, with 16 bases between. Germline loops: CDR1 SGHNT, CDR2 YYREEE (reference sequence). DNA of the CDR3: TGTGCCAGCAGCCCTGGGGCCTTTGAAAAAGCTTTCTTT. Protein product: CASSPGAFEKAFF. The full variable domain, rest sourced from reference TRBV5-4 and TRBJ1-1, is ETGVTQSPTHLIKTRGQQVTLRCSSQSGHNTVSWYQQALGQGPQFIFQYYREEENGRGNFPPRFSGLQFPNYSSELNVNALELDDSALYLCASSPGAFEKAFFGQGTRLTVV.

CDR3 sequence (DNA): TGTGCCAGCACTAGAACTACAGGGGGGAATTCACCCCTCCACTTT. It yields the protein CASTRTTGGNSPLHF. V gene TRBV6-5 combines with J gene TRBJ1-6; 8 bases agree with TRBD1. V was pared by 7 bases and J by 7 bases, with 9 bases of the junction left unmatched. This CDR3 has 15 residues. CDR1 is MNHEY and CDR2 is SVGAGI in the germline V gene.

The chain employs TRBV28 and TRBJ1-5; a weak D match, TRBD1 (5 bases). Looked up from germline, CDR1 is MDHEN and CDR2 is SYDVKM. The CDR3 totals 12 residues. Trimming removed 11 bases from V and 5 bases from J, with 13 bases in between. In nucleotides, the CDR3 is TGTGCCTGCGTGACAGCACATCAGCCCCAGCATTTT. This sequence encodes CACVTAHQPQHF.

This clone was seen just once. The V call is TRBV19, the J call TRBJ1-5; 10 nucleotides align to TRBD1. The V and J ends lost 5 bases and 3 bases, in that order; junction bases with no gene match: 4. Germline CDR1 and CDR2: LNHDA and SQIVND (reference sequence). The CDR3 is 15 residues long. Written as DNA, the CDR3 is TGTGCCAGTAGTGCGGACAGGGGGAACAATCAGCCCCAGCATTTT. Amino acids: CASSADRGNNQPQHF.

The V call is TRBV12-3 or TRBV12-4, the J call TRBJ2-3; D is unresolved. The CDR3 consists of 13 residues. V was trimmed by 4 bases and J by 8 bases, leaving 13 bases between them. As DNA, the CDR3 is TGTGCCAGCAGTTCAAACGCGCCGGGTACGCAGTATTTT. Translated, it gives CASSSNAPGTQYF.

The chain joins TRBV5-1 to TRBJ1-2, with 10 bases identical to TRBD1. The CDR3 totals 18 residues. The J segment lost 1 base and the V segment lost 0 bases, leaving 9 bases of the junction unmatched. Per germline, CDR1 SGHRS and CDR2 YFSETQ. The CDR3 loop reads CASSLGQGAGGVNYGYTF. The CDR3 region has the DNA TGCGCCAGCAGCTTGGGACAGGGGGCCGGGGGAGTTAACTATGGCTACACCTTC.

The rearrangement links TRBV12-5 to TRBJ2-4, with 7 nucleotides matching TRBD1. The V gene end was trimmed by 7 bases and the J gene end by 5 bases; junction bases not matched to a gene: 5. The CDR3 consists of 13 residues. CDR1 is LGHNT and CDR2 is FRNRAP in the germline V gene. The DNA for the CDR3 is TGTGCTAGTGAGAGGCAGGGGGAAAACATTCAGTACTTC. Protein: CASERQGENIQYF.

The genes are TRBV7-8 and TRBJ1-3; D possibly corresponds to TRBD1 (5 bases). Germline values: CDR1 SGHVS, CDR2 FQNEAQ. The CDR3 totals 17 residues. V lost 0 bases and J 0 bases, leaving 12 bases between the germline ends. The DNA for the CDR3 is TGTGCCAGCAGCTTAGCAGGGGCGCTTCGCTCTGGAAACACCATATATTTT. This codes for CASSLAGALRSGNTIYF.

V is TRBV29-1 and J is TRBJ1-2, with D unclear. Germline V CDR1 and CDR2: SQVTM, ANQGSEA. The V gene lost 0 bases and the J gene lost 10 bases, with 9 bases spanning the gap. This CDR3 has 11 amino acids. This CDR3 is CSVEEGQVYTF. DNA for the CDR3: TGCAGCGTTGAAGAAGGTCAGGTCTACACCTTC.

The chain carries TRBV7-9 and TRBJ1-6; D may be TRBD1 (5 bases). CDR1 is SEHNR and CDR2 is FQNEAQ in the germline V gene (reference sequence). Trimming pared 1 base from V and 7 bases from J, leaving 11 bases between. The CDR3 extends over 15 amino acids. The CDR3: CASSLGGTGNSPLHF. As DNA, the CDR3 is TGTGCCAGCAGCTTAGGCGGGACGGGGAATTCACCCCTCCACTTT. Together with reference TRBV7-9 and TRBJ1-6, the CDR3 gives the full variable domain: DTGVSQNPRHKITKRGQNVTFRCDPISEHNRLYWYRQTLGQGPEFLTYFQNEAQLEKSRLLSDRFSAERPKGSFSTLEIQRTEQGDSAMYLCASSLGGTGNSPLHFGNGTRLTVT.

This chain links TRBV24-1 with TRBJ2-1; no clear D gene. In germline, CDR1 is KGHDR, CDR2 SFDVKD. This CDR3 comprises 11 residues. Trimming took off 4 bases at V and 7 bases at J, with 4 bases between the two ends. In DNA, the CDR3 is TGTGCCACCAGTGACCGGAATGAGCAGTTCTTC. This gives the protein CATSDRNEQFF.

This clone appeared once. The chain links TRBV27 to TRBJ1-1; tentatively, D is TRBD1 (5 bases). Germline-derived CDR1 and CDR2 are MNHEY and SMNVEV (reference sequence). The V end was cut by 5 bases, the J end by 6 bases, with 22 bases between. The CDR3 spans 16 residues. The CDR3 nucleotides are TGTGCCAGCAGTCCCGGGGGAGGGTTGCGGTACTCTGAAGCTTTCTTT. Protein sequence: CASSPGGGLRYSEAFF.

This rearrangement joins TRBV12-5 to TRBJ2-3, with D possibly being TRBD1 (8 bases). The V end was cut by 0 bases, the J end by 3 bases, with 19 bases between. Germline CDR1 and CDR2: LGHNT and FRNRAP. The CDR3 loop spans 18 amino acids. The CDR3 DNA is TGTGCTAGTGGTTTGGTACTCGACGGACAGGGAGGGACAGATACGCAGTATTTT. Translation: CASGLVLDGQGGTDTQYF.

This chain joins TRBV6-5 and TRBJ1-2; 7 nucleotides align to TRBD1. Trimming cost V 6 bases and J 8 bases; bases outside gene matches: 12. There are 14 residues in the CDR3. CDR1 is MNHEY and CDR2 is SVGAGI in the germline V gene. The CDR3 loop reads CASRQSQGVEGYTF. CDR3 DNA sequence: TGTGCCAGCAGACAAAGTCAGGGGGTAGAGGGCTACACCTTC.

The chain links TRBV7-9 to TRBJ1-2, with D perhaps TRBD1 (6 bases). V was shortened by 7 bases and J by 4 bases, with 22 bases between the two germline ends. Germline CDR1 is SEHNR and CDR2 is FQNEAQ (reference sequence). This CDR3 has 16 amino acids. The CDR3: CASKPKGDVSAYGYTF. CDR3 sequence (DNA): TGTGCCAGCAAACCTAAGGGGGATGTCAGCGCCTATGGCTACACCTTC.

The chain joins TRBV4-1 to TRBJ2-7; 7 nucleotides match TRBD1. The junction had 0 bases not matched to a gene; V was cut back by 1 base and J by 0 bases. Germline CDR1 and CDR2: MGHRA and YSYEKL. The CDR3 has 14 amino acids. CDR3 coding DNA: TGCGCCAGCAGCCAAGGGGACAGCTCCTACGAGCAGTACGTC. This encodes CASSQGDSSYEQYV.

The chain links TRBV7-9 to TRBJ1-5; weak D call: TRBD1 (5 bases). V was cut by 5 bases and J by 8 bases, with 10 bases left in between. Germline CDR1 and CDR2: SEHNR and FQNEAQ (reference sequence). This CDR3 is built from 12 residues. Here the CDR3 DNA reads TGTGCCAGCAGCCTACAGGACGAGCCCCAGCATTTT. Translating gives CASSLQDEPQHF.

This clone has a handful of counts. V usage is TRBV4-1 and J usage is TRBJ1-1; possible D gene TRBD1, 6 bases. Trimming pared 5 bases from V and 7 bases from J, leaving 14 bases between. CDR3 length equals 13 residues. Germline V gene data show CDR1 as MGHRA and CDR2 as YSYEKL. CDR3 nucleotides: TGCGCCAGCAGCACAGGGAACTTTTTTGAAGCTTTCTTT. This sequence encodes CASSTGNFFEAFF.

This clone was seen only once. The CDR3 sequence is CAISESGLGRTEKIYGYTF. Here the CDR3 DNA reads TGTGCCATCAGTGAGTCGGGGTTAGGTCGGACAGAAAAAATTTATGGCTACACCTTC. V gene TRBV10-3 combines with J gene TRBJ1-2; D might be TRBD1 (6 bases). Germline V gene lookup returns CDR1 ENHRY and CDR2 SYGVKD. CDR3 size: 19 residues. Trimming shortened V by 0 bases and J by 5 bases, and 25 bases separated the two germline ends.